The subject of this entry is one T cell receptor beta chain. The CDR3 is 19 amino acids. Germline V gene sequence: CDR1 LGHNT, CDR2 FRNRAP. V lost 11 bases, J lost 7 bases, and 23 bases stayed unmatched. Primers included in the PCR were 60 Vbeta and 13 Jbeta primers. The method was immunoSEQ multiplex PCR; TCRdb's version includes in-frame clones alone and lacks a portion of them. This sample has 100,000 to 150,000 clones, with roughly 68% found just once. These data are taken from a study of cytomegalovirus exposure and HLA in healthy donors. This clonotype was obtained from a woman aged 45-59 years in good health and CMV-seropositive. J is TRBJ2-2 and V is TRBV12-5; 12 bases agree with TRBD2. Sequenced: PBMCs. CDR3 region: CAVPGGTSGGSLSLGELFF. As DNA, the CDR3 is TGTGCTGTCCCCGGGGGAACTAGCGGGGGGAGTTTGTCACTCGGGGAGCTGTTTTTT.